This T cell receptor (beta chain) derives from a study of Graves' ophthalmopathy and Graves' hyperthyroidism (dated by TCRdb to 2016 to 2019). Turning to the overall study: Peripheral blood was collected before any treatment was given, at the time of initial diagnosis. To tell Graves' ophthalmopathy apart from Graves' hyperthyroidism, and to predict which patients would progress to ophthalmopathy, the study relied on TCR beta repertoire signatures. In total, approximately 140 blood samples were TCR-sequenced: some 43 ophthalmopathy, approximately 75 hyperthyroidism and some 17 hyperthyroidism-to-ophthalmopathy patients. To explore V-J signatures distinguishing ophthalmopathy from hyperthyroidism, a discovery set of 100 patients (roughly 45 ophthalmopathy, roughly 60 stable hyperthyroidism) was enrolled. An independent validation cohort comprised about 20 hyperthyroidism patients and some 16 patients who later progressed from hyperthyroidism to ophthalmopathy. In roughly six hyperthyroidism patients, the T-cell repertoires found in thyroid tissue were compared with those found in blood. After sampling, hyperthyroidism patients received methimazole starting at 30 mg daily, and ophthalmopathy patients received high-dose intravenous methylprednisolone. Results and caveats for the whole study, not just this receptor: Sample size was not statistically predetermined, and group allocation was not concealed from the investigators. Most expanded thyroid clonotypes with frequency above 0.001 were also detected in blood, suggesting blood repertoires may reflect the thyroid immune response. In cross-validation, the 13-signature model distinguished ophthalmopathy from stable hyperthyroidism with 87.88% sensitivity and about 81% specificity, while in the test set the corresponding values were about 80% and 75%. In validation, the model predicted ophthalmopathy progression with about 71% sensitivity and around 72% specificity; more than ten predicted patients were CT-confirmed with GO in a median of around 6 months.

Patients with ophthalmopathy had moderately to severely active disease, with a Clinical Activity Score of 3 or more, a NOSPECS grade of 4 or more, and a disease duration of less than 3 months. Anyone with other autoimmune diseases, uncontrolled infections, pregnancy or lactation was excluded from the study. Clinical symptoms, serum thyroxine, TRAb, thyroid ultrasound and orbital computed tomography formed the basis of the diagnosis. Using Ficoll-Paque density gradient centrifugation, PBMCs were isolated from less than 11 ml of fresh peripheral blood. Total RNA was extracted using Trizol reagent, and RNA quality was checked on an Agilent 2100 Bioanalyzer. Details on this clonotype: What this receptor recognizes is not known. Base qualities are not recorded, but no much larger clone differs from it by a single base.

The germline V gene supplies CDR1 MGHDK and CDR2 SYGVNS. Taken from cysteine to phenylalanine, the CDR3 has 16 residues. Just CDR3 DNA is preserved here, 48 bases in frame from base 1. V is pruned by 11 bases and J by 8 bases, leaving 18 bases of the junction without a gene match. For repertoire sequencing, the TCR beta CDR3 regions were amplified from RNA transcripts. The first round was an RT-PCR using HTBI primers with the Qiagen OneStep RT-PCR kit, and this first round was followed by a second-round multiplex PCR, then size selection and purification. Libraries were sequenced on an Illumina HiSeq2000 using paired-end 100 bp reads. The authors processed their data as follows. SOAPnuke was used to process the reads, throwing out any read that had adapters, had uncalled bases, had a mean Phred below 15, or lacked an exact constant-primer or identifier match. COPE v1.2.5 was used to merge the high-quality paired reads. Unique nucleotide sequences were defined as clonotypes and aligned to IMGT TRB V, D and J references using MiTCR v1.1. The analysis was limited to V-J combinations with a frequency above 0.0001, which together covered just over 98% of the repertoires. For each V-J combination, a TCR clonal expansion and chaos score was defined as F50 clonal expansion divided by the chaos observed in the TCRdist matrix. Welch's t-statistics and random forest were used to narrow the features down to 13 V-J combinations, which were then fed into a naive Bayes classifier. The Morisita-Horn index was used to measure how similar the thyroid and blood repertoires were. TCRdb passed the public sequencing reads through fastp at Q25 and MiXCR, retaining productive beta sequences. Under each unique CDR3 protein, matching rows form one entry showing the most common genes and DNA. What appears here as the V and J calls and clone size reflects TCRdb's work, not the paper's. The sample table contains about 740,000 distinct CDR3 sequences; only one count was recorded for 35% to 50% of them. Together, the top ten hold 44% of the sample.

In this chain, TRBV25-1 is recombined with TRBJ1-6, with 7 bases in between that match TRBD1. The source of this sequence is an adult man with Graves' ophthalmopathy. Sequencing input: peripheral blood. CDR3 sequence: CAWRDLTGTVHSPLHF. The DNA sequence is TGTGCCTGGAGGGATCTTACCGGGACAGTGCATTCACCCCTCCACTTT.